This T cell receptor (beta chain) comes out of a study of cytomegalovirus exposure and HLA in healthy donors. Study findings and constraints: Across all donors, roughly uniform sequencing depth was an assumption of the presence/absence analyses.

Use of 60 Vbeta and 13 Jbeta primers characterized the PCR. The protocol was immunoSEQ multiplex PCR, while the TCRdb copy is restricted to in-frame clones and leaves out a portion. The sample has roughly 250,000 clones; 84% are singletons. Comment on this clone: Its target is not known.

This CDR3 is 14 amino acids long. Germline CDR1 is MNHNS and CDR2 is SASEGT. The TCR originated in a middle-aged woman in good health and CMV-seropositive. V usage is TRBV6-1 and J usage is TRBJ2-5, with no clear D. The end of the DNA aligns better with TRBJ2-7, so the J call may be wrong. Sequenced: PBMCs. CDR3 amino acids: CASSEMHSSYEQYF. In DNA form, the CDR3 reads TGTGCCAGCAGTGAGATGCATAGCTCCTACGAGCAGTACTTC.